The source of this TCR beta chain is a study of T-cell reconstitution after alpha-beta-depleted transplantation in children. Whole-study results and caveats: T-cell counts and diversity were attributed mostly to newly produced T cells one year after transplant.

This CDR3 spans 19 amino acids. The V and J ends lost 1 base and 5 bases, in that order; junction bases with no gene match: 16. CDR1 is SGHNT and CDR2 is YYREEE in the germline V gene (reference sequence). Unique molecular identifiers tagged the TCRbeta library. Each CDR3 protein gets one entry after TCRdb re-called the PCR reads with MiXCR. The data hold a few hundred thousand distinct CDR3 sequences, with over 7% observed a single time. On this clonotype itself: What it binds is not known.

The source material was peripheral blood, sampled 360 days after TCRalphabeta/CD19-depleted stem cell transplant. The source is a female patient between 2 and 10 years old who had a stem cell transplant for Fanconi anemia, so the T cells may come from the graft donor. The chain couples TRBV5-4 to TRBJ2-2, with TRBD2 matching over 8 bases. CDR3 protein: CASSLLGLARDEVTGELFF. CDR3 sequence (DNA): TGTGCCAGCAGCTTGCTCGGACTAGCCCGGGATGAGGTGACCGGGGAGCTGTTTTTT.